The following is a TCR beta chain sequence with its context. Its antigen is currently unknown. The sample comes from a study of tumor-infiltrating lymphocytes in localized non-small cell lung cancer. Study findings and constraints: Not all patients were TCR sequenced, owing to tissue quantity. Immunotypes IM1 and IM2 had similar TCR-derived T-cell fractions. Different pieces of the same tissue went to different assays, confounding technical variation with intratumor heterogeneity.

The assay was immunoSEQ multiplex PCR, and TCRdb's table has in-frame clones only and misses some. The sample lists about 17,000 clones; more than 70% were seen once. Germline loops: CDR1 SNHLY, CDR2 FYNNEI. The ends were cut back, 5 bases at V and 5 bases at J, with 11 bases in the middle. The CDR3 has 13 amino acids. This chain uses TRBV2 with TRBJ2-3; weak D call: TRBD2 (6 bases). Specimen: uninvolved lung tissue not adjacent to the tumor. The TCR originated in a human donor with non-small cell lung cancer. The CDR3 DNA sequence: TGTGCCAGCAGTTCCGGGGGAAGAGATACGCAGTATTTT. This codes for CASSSGGRDTQYF.